The clone carrying this T cell receptor beta chain was seen more than once but under ten times. The antigen remains undetermined. TCRdb itself ran the 5' RACE reads through MiXCR, one entry per CDR3 protein. Of roughly 19,000 distinct CDR3 sequences in the sample, about a sixth were seen once. The data were obtained in a study of spatial heterogeneity in lung cancer. On the study more broadly: More beta-chain than alpha-chain sequences were consistently detected. From matched bulk RNA-seq came a T cell module score, which showed a strong correlation with TCR transcript counts in tumor regions. General observations from the study: How many expanded intratumoral alpha and beta TCRs were present tracked the tumor mutation count, which was a count of nonsynonymous mutations.

Trimming shortened V by 2 bases and J by 0 bases, and 8 bases separated the two germline ends. The CDR3 consists of 15 residues. Germline CDR1 is KGHDR and CDR2 is SFDVKD. Time point defined: sample taken at primary tumor resection. Patients with untreated early-stage non-small cell lung cancer, numbering around 72, were the donors. Extraction of whole RNA from tumor, nontumor lung or frozen PBMC preceded unsorted sequencing. The receptor was isolated from a female donor with early-stage non-small cell lung cancer. The rearrangement joins TRBV24-1 to TRBJ2-3; D perhaps matches TRBD1 (6 bases). The input for sequencing was lung tumor tissue, taken at surgery. The CDR3 here is CATSDWTESTDTQYF. The DNA for the CDR3 is TGTGCCACCAGTGATTGGACAGAAAGCACAGATACGCAGTATTTT.